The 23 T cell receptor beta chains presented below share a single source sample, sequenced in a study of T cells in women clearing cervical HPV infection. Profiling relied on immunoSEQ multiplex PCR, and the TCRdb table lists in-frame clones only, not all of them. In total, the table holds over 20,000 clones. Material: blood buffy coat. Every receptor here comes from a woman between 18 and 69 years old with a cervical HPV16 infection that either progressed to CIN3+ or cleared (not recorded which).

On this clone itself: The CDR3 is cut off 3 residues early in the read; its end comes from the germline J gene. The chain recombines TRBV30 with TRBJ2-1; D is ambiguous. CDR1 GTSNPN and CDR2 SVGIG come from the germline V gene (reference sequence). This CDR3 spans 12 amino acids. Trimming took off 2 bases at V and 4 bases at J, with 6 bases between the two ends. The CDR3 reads CAWSRQYNEQFF. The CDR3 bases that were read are TGTGCCTGGAGTCGACAATACAATGAG.

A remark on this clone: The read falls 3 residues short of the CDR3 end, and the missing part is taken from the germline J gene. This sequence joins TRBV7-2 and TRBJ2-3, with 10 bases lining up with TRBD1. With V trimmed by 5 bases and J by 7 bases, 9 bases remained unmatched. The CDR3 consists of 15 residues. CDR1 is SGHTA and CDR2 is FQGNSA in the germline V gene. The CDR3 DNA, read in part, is TGTGCCAGCAGCCCTCGACAGGGGGCAAGGAATACG. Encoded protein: CASSPRQGARNT. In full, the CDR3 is CASSPRQGARNTQYF.

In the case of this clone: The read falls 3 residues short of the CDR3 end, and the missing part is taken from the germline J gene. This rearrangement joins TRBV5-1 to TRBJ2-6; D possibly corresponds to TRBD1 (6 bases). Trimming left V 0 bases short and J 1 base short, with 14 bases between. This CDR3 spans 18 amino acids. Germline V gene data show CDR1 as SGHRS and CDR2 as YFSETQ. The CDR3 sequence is CASSLGLRGVSGANVLTF. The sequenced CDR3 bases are TGCGCCAGCAGCTTGGGGCTCAGGGGAGTTTCTGGGGCCAACGTC.

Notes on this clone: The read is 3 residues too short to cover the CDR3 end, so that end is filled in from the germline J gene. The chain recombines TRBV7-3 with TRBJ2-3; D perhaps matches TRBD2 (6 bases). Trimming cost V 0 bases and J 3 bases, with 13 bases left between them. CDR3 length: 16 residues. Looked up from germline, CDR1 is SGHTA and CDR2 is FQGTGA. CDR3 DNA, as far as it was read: TGTGCCAGCAGCTTAACGGCGGGAATAAGGACAGATACG. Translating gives CASSLTAGIRTDT. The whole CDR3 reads CASSLTAGIRTDTQYF.

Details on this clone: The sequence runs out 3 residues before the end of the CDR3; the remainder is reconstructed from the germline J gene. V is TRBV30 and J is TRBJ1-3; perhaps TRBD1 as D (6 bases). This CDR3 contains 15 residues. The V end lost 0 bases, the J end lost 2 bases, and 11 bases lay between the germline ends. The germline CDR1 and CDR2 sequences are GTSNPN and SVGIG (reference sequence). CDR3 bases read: TGTGCCTGGAGTGTAGGTGCAGGGGCTGGAAACACC. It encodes CAWSVGAGAGNT. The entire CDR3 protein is CAWSVGAGAGNTIYF.

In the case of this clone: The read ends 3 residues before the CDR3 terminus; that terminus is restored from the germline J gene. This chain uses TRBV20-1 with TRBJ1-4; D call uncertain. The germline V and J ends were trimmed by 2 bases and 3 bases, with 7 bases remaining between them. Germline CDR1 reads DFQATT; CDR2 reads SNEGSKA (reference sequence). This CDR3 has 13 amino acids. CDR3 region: CSARKGPNEKLFF. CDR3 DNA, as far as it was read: TGCAGTGCTAGAAAGGGCCCTAATGAAAAA.

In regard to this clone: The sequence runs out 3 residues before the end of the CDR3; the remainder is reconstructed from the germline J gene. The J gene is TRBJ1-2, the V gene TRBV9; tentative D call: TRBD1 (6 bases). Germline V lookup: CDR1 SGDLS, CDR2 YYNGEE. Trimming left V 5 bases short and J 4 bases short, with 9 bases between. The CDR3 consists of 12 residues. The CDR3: CASSGQFYGYTF. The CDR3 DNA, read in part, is TGTGCCAGCAGTGGACAGTTCTATGGC.

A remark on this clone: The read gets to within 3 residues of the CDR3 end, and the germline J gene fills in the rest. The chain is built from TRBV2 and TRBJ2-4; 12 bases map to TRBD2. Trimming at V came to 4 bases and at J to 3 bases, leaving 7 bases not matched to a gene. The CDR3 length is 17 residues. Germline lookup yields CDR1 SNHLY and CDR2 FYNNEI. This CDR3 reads CASSGASGGAVKNIQYF. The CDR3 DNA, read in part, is TGTGCCAGCAGTGGGGCTAGCGGGGGGGCCGTCAAAAACATT.

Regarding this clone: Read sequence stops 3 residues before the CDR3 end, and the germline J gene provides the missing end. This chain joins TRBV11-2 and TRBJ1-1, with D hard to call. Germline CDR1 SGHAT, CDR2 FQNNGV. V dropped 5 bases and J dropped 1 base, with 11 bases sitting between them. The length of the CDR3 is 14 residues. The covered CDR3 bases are TGTGCCAGCAGCCCGACATTGAGGAACACTGAA. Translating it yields CASSPTLRNTE. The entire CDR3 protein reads CASSPTLRNTEAFF.

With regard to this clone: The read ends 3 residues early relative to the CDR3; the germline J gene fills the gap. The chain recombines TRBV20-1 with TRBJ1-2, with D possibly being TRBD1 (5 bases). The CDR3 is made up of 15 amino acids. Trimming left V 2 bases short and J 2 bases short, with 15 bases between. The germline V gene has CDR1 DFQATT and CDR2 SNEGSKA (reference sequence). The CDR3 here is CSARLVQGGNYGYTF. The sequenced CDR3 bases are TGCAGTGCTAGACTTGTGCAGGGTGGCAACTATGGC.

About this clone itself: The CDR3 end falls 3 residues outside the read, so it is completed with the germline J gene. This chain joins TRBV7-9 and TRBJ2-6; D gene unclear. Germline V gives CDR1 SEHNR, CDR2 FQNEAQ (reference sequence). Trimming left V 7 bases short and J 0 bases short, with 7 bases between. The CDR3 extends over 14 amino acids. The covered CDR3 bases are TGTGCCAGCACCAGAAGCTCTGGGGCCAACGTC. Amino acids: CASTRSSGANV. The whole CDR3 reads CASTRSSGANVLTF.

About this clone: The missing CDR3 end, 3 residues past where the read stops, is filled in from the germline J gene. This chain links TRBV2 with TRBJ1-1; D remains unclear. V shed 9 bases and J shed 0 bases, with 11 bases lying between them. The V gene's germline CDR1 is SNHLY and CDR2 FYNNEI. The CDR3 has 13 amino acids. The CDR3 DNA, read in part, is TGTGCCAGGCGGGAGTTGATGAACACTGAA. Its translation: CARRELMNTE. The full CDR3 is CARRELMNTEAFF.

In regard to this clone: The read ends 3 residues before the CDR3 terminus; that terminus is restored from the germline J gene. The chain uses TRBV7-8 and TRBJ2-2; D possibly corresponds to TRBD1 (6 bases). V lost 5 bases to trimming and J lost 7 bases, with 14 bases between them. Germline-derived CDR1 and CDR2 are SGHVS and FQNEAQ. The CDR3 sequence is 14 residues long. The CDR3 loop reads CASSPNRAHGELFF. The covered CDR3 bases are TGTGCCAGCAGCCCGAACAGGGCTCACGGGGAG.

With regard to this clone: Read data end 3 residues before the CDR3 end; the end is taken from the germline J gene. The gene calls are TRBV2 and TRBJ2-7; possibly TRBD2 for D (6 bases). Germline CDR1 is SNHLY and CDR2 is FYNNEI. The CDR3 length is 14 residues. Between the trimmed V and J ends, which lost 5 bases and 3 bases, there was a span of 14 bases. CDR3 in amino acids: CASSRSGPYYEQYF. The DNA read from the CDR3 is TGTGCCAGCAGTCGGAGCGGGCCGTACTACGAG. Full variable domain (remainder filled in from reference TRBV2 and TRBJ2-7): EPEVTQTPSHQVTQMGQEVILRCVPISNHLYFYWYRQILGQKVEFLVSFYNNEISEKSEIFDDQFSVERPDGSNFTLKIRSTKLEDSAMYFCASSRSGPYYEQYFGPGTRLTVT.

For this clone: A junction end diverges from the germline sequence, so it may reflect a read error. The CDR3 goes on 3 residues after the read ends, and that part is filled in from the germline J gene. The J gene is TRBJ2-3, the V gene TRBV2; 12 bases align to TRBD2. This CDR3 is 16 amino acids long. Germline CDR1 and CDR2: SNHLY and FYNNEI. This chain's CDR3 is CTSSSASGGAYDTQYF. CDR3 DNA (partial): TGTACCAGCAGTTCGGCTAGCGGGGGGGCTTACGATACG.

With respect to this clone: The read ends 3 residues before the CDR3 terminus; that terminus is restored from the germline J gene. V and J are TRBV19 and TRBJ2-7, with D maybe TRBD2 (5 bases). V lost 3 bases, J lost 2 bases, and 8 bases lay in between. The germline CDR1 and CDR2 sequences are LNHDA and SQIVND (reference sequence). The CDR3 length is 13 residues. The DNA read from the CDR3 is TGTGCCAGTAGTATGAGGGTAACCTACGAG. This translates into CASSMRVTYE. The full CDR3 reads CASSMRVTYEQYF.

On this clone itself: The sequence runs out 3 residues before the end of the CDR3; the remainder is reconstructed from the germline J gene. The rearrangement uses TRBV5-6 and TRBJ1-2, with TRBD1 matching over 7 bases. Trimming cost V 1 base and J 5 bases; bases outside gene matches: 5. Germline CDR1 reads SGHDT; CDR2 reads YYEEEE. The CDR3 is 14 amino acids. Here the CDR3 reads CASSLPGQPYGYTF. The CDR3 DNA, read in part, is TGTGCCAGCAGCTTGCCGGGACAGCCGTATGGC.

CDR3 DNA (partial): TGCGCCAGCTTCGACAGCCCCTACGAG. Encoded protein: CASFDSPYE. The CDR3 reads in full as CASFDSPYEQYF. V usage is TRBV5-1 and J usage is TRBJ2-7, with D possibly being TRBD1 (5 bases). The read falls 3 residues short of the CDR3 end, and the missing part is taken from the germline J gene. Trimming took off 7 bases at V and 2 bases at J, with 10 bases between the two ends. This CDR3 region has 12 residues. Germline CDR1 SGHRS, CDR2 YFSETQ.

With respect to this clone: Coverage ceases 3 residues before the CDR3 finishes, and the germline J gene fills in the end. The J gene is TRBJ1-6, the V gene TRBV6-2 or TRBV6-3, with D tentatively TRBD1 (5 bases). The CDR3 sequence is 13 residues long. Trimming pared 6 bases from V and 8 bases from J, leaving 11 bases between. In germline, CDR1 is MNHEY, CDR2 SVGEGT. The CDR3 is CASRDSLYSPLHF. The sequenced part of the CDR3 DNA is TGTGCCAGCAGAGACAGTTTATATTCACCC.

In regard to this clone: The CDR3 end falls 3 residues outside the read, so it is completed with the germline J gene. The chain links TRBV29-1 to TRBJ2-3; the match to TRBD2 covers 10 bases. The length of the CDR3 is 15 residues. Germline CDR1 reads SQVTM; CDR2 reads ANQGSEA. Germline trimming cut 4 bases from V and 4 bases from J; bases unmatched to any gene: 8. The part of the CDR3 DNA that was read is TGCAGCGTTGGAAGAGCGGGGGGGTTGGCAGATACG. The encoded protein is CSVGRAGGLADT. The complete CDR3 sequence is CSVGRAGGLADTQYF.

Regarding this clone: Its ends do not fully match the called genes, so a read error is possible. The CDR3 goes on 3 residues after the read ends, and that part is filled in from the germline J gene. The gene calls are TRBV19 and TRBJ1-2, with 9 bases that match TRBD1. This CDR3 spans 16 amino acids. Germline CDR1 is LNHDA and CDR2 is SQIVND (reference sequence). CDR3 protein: CASSPMWGTGMYDYTF. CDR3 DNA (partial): TGTGCCAGTAGTCCCATGTGGGGGACAGGGATGTATGAC. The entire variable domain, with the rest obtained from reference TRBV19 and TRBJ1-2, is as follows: DGGITQSPKYLFRKEGQNVTLSCEQNLNHDAMYWYRQDPGQGLRLIYYSQIVNDFQKGDIAEGYSVSREKKESFPLTVTSAQKNPTAFYLCASSPMWGTGMYDYTFGSGTRLTVV.

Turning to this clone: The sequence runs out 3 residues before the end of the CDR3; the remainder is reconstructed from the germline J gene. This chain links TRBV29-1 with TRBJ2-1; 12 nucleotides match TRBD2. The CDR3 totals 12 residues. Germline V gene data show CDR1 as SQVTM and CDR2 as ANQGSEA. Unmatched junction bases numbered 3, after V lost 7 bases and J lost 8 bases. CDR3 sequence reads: CSGTSGADEQFF. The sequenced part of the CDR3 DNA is TGCAGCGGGACTAGCGGGGCCGATGAG.

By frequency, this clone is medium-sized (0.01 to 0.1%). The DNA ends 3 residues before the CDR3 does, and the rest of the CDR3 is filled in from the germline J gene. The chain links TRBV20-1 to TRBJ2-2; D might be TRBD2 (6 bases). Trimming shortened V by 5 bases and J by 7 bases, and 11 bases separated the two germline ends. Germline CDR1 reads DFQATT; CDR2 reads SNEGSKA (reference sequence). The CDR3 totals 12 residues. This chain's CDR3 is CSAFGTDGELFF. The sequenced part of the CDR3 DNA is TGCAGTGCTTTCGGGACTGACGGGGAG.